This record looks at one T cell receptor beta chain sequence and its context. No cognate antigen has been identified for it. Within one base of it there is no much larger clone, and no base qualities were kept. The CDR3 spans 16 residues, from the cysteine through the phenylalanine. Only CDR3 DNA is held: 48 bases, read in frame from base 1. V loses 6 bases, J loses 3 bases, and the germline ends lie 20 bases apart. Reading the germline V gene (reference sequence) gives CDR1 LNHDA and CDR2 SQIVND. The immunoSEQ Assay, a bias-controlled multiplex PCR, was used to amplify TCRbeta CDR3 regions from genomic DNA. From the authors' description of their analysis: The number of nucleated cells in each sample was estimated by amplification of reference gene primers within the assay. To quantify the absolute abundance of each unique TCRbeta CDR3 rearrangement, sequence reads were collapsed and filtered. For each sample, productive Simpson clonality was calculated by taking the square root of Simpson's diversity index across productive rearrangements. Entries here come from immuneACCESS through TCRdb and include only in-frame sequences with V and J called. Some clones fail to appear in such tables; in the studies checked, an unresolved V gene covers under half of the shortfall, and the cause of the remainder is unknown. V, J and clone size derive from that table, while D and trimming were established from the DNA sequence. The sample profile shows some 200,000 clones; under 90% of them were found once. The ten largest clones take up 5% to 6.5% of the sample.

This specimen belongs to a study of blood T cell repertoires in COVID-19 (dated by TCRdb to between 2020 and 2021). About the study as a whole: The collaborator samples originated in the United States, Italy and Spain and spanned the acute and convalescent phases of COVID-19. The samples were drawn from the first 160 participants of the ongoing ImmuneRACE study and from 1,200 or so subjects provided by 6 global collaborators. The repertoires were made available in a free public database intended to serve as a resource for research on the immune response to SARS-CoV-2. The prospective study material was composed of cDNA or gDNA derived from T cells, B-cell-depleted T cells, or PBMCs. Where available, HLA class I and class II types were taken from metadata supplied by the sample provider and were not determined by assay-based typing. The dataset comprised deeply sampled blood TCRbeta repertoires from subjects exposed to, actively infected with, or recovered from COVID-19. Nearly every sample came with metadata listing a de-identified subject ID, COVID-19 status, age in years and sex. Results and caveats for the whole study, not just this receptor: How much clinical and demographic metadata was included differed by source and by participant, and the metadata was provided uncurated.

The collaborating institutions used their own protocols to collect whole blood in K2EDTA tubes. Collaborator samples were shipped for TCRbeta analysis as frozen whole blood, isolated PBMCs, or DNA extracted from either sample type. The rearrangement combines TRBV19 with TRBJ2-5, with TRBD1 tentatively as D gene (5 bases match). The sequence came from a man older than 75 with acute or convalescent COVID-19. Material for sequencing was peripheral blood. The DNA sequence is TGTGCCAGTAGCGTAGAAAGACAGCAACGGAAAGAGACCCAGTACTTC. The resulting protein is CASSVERQQRKETQYF.